This T cell receptor (beta chain) is from a study of T-cell memory formation after mild COVID-19. Study in general: Clusters of TCRs were largely donor specific. General observations from the study: Later expanders leaned CD4+, whereas clones that contracted between day 15 and 85 were balanced CD4/CD8. Pre-infection memory held some responding clones, suggesting pre-existing cross-reactive T cells responded.

Worth noting for this clonotype: No antigen is known for it.

The CDR3 covers 12 residues. Trimming stripped 3 bases from V and 7 bases from J, with 10 bases between. Germline V lookup: CDR1 SNHLY, CDR2 FYNNEI. TCRdb independently ran MiXCR on the 5' RACE reads; one entry per CDR3 protein. The repertoire holds roughly 310,000 distinct CDR3 sequences, approximately 15% seen once, with 20% to 25% in the top ten. The specimen was PBMCs or a T cell subset sorted from them (not recorded which). The chain links TRBV2 to TRBJ2-7, with D possibly called TRBD1 or TRBD2 (6 bases each). This TCR derives from a man between 18 and 29 years old who had mild COVID-19 (a few samples of this study predate the infection). Cell type and time point are not known. The CDR3: CASSEGGAEQYV. The CDR3 nucleotides are TGTGCCAGCAGTGAGGGGGGCGCGGAGCAGTACGTC.